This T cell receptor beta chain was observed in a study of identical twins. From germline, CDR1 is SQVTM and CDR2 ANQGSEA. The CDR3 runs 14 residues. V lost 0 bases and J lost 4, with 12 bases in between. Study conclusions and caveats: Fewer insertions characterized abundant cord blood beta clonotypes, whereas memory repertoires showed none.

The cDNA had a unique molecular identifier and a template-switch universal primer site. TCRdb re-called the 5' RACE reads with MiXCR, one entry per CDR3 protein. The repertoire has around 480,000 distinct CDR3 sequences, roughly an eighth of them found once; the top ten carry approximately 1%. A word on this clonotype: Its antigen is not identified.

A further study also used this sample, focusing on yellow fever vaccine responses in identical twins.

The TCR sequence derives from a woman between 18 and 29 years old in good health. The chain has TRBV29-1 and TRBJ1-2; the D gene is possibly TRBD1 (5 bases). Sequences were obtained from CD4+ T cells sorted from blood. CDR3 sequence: CSVEEVRESYGYTF. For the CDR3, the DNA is TGCAGCGTTGAAGAAGTCAGGGAGTCCTATGGCTACACCTTC.